This TCR beta chain comes out of a study of blood T cell repertoires in COVID-19. Turning to the study itself: Samples came from the United States, Italy and Spain, spanning acute and convalescent COVID-19. The cDNA or gDNA used as material had been derived from T cells, B-cell-depleted T cells, or PBMCs.

The CDR3 is 16 amino acids. In germline, CDR1 is SGHAT, CDR2 FQNNGV. Trimming at V came to 0 bases and at J to 4 bases, leaving 2 bases not matched to a gene. As handled by the study authors: Estimation of nucleated cell counts was performed using reference gene primer amplification. The repertoire was sequenced with immunoSEQ multiplex PCR; TCRdb's copy has only in-frame clones and lacks some. The V and J calls and clone size were taken over from that table, and D and trimming were inferred from the DNA. The sample yields about 210,000 clones, about 90% seen once. The chain is built from TRBV11-2 and TRBJ2-3; 12 bases fit TRBD2. The specimen was peripheral blood. The TCR originated in a man younger than 30 with active or convalescent COVID-19. The CDR3 is CASSLDSSGRADTQYF. The CDR3 DNA reads as TGTGCCAGCAGCTTAGATTCTAGCGGGAGGGCAGATACGCAGTATTTT.